This T cell receptor (beta chain) was recorded in a study of blood T cell repertoires in COVID-19. CDR1 is MNHNY and CDR2 is SVGAGI in the germline V gene (reference sequence). The V and J ends lost 6 bases and 4 bases, in that order; junction bases with no gene match: 6. The CDR3 covers 15 residues. Authors' methods: Amplified reference gene primers provided the basis for estimating nucleated cell counts. TCRdb's copy holds only in-frame clones and misses some; the assay was immunoSEQ multiplex PCR. V and J calls and clone size are copied from that table; D and trimming were computed from the DNA. The sample contains roughly 87,000 clones, nearly 90% of which appear only once.

The chain employs TRBV6-6 and TRBJ2-1; 10 bases fit TRBD2. Sequenced: peripheral blood. The source is a woman aged 80 or over with active COVID-19. CDR3 nucleotide sequence: TGTGCCAGCAGCCCTAGCGGGAGTATGTACAATGAGCAGTTCTTC. As protein: CASSPSGSMYNEQFF.